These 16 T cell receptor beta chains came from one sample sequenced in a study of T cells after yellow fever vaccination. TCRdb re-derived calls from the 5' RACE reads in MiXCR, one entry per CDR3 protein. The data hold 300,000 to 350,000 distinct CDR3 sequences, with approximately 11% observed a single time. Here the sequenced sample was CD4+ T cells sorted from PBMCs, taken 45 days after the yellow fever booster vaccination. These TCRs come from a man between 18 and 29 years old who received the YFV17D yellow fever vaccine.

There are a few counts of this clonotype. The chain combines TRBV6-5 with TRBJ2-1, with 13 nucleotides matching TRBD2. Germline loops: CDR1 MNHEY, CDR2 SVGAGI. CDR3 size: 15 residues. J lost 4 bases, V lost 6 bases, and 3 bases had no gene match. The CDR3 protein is CASRRLAGGYNEQFF. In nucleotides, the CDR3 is TGTGCCAGCAGGAGACTAGCGGGGGGTTACAATGAGCAGTTCTTC.

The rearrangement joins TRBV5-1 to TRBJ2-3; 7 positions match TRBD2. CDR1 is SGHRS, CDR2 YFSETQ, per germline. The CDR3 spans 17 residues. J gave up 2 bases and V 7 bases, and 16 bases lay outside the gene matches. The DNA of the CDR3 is TGCGCCAGCTCCAGGCTCCTTGGAAGCGGGGCCACAGATACGCAGTATTTT. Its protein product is CASSRLLGSGATDTQYF.

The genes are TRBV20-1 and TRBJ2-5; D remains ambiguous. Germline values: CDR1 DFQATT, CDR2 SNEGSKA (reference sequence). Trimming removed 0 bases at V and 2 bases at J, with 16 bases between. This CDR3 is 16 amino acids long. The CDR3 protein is CSARDRHGPSQETQYF. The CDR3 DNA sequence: TGCAGTGCTAGAGATCGTCACGGACCGAGTCAAGAGACCCAGTACTTC.

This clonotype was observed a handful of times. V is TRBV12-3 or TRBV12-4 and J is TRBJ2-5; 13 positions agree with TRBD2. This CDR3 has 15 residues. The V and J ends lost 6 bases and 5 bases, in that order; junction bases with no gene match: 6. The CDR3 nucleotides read TGTGCCAGCAGACCCGGACTAGCGGGGGCGGAGACCCAGTACTTC. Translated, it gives CASRPGLAGAETQYF.

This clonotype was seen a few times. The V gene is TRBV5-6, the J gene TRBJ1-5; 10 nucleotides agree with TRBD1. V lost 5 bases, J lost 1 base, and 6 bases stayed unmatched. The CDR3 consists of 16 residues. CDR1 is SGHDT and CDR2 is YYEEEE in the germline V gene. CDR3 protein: CASRRMDRGSNQPQHF. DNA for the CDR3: TGTGCCAGCAGGAGAATGGACAGGGGGAGCAATCAGCCCCAGCATTTT.

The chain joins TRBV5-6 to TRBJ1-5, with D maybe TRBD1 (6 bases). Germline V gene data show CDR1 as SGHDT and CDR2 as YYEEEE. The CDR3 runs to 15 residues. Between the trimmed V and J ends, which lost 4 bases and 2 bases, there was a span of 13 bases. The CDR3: CASSLTGSGNQPQHF. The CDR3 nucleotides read TGTGCCAGCAGCCTGACAGGATCGGGCAATCAGCCCCAGCATTTT.

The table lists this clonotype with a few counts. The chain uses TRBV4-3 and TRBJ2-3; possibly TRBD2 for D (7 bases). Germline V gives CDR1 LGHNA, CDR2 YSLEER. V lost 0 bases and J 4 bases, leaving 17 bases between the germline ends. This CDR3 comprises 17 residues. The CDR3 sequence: CASSQDVEGGSSDTQYF. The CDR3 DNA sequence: TGCGCCAGCAGCCAAGACGTGGAGGGGGGGTCATCAGATACGCAGTATTTT.

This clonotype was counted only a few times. CDR3 in DNA: TGTGCCAGCAGTACCCACCAGCCGTCGCCCCTCCACTTT. The encoded protein is CASSTHQPSPLHF. J is TRBJ1-6 and V is TRBV12-3 or TRBV12-4; unclear D gene. Trimming shortened V by 5 bases and J by 13 bases, and 15 bases separated the two germline ends. The CDR3 sequence is 13 residues long.

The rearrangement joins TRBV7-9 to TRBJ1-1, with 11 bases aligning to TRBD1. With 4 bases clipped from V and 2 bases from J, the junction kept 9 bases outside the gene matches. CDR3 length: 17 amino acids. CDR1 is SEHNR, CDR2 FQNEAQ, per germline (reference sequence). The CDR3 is CASSSGDRGTFNTEAFF. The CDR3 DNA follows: TGTGCCAGCAGCTCCGGGGACAGGGGGACATTTAACACTGAAGCTTTCTTT.

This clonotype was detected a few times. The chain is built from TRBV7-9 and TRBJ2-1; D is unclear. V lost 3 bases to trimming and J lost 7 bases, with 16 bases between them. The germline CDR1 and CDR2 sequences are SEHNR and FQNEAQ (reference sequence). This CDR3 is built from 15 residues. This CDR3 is CASSFFLASSNEQFF. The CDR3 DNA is TGTGCCAGCAGCTTTTTCTTGGCGTCTAGTAATGAGCAGTTCTTC.

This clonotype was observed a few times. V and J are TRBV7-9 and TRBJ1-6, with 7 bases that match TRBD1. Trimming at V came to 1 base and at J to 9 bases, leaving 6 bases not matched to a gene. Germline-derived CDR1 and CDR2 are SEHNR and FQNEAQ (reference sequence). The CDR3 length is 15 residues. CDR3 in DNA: TGTGCCAGCAGCTTAGTACAGGGGCCCGGTTCACCCCTCCACTTT. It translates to CASSLVQGPGSPLHF.

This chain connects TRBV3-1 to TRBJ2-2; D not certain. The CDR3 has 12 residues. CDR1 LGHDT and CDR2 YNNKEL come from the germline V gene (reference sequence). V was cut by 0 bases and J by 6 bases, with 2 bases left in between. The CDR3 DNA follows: TGTGCCAGCAGCCAAGACCCCGGGGAGCTGTTTTTT. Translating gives CASSQDPGELFF.

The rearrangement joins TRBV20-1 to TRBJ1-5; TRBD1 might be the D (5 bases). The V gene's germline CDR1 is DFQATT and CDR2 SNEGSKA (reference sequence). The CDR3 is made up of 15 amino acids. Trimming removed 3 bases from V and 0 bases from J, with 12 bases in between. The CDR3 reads CSASLQDNSNQPQHF. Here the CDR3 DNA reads TGCAGTGCTAGCCTACAGGATAATAGCAATCAGCCCCAGCATTTT.

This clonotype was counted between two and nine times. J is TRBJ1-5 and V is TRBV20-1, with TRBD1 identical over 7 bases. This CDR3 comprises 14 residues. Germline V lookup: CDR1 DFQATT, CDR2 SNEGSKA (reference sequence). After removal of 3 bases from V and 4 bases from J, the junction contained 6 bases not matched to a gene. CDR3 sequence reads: CSARPGQSNQPQHF. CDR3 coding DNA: TGCAGTGCTAGGCCGGGACAGTCAAATCAGCCCCAGCATTTT.

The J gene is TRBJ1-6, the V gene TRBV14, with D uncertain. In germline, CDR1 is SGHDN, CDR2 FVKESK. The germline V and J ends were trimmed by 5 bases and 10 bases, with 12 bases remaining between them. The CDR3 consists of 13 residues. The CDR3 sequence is CASSSTRYSPLHF. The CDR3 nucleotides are TGTGCCAGCAGCTCGACCCGGTACTCACCCCTCCACTTT.

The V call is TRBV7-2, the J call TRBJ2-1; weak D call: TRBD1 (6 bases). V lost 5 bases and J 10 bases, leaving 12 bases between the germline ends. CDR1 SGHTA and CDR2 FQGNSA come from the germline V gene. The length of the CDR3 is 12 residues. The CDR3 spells CASSPGQMEQFF. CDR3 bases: TGTGCCAGCAGCCCCGGACAGATGGAGCAGTTCTTC. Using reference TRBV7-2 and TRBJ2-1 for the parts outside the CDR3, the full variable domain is GAGVSQSPSNKVTEKGKDVELRCDPISGHTALYWYRQSLGQGLEFLIYFQGNSAPDKSGLPSDRFSAERTGGSVSTLTIQRTQQEDSAVYLCASSPGQMEQFFGPGTRLTVL.